The present TCR beta chain was sequenced within a study of identical twins (dated by TCRdb to the mid-2010s). Broadly, across the study: The study deep-sequenced TCR alpha and beta repertoires from monozygotic twins, unrelated adults of various ages and cord blood to test whether fetal clonotypes persist. Replicate twin experiments were performed at different times using different library preparation protocols to rule out contamination. Findings and caveats that apply to the study as a whole: Compared with coincidental sharing between unrelated individuals, out-of-frame TCR alpha sequences shared between twins had an excess of sequences with low generation probability. Because the same donors could not be followed over many years, the conclusions depended on cross-sectional statistical analysis. Zero-insertion analyses could be partly confounded by invariant T cells such as MAIT and iNKT, though diverse VJ usage argued against such confounding for most clonotypes. A weaker excess of twin sharing was found in beta out-of-frame sequences because the signal-to-noise ratio was lowered by fewer shared sequences. Out-of-frame TCR alpha sharing in monozygotic twins was systematically underestimated by recombination models, whereas sharing between unrelated individuals was in agreement with the recombination models. Abundant cord blood beta clonotypes carried fewer insertions; young adult naive repertoires showed a weaker similar trend, while memory repertoires showed none.

With regard to this clonotype: No cognate antigen has been identified for it. No much larger clone exists at a distance of one base, and base qualities are not known.

V lost 3 bases and J lost 8 bases, and the count of bases not matched to a germline gene is 8. Reading the germline V gene gives CDR1 MDHEN and CDR2 SYDVKM. There are 14 amino acids in the CDR3, from cysteine to phenylalanine inclusive. The entry retains the CDR3 DNA only, 42 bases that are in frame from base 1. The method behind the library was 5' RACE. The data were produced on an Illumina HiSeq 2000. A universal primer binding site was introduced by template switching, and a unique molecular identifier was present in the final cDNA, enabling accurate counting of TCR cDNA molecules. First-strand cDNA for TCR alpha and beta chains was synthesized from specific primers in the conserved constant-segment region. To control for contamination, each cDNA library was double barcoded with a SMART-Mk sample barcode plus Illumina barcodes. TruSeq adapter sequences along with Illumina sample barcodes were introduced in two successive PCR steps. TCR alpha and beta cDNA libraries were sequenced on the Illumina HiSeq platform with custom primers. Under the source paper's analysis protocol: MiGEC processed the raw reads to extract unique molecular identifiers, while MiXCR was used to determine the CDR3 positions. Recombination models were inferred per individual with the repgenHMM and IGoR tools using an EM algorithm. Shared clonotypes were analyzed with the tcR package in R, and sharing was normalized by the product of cloneset sizes. Out-of-frame nonproductive sequences were analyzed to study raw recombination free of thymic and clonal selection effects. The public reads were reanalyzed by TCRdb: fastp trimming at Q25, MiXCR alignment, in-frame beta chains only. Each record represents a unique CDR3 protein, reported with the most common genes and DNA among its rows. Here the V and J calls rest on TCRdb's processing, not on the authors' analysis. The sample includes approximately 490,000 distinct CDR3 sequences, with approximately 20% observed a single time. The top ten constitute 0.48% of the sample.

All donors were healthy Caucasians. Three pairs of female monozygotic twins, all aged 18 to 29 years, made up the twin cohort. CD4+ and CD8+ T cell populations were isolated with positive isolation kits from Invitrogen. These records were also assigned to another study, of yellow fever vaccine responses in identical twins. The second source states: The T cell response to vaccination in identical twins was reported by the authors to appear partly convergent and partly personalized. In the study, vaccine-responding T cell clones were precisely tracked in identical twins.

The sequenced material came from CD4+ T cells sorted from blood. The rearranged segments are TRBV28 and TRBJ1-2; TRBD1 agrees with 8 junctional bases. The receptor was isolated from a woman under 30 in good health. At the DNA level, the sequence is TGTGCCAGCAGTTTGCCAGGGGGCGAGGACGGCTACACCTTC. It is translated as CASSLPGGEDGYTF.